This TCR beta chain comes out of a study of shared clonotypes between healthy human individuals. This CDR3 is 16 amino acids long. Per germline, CDR1 SGHNT and CDR2 YYREEE (reference sequence). V dropped 4 bases and J dropped 6; count of bases not matched to a gene: 10. Profiled with immunoSEQ multiplex PCR; TCRdb holds only in-frame clones, not every one. The table shows roughly 2.4 million clones, with almost 96% occurring only once. The sequence derives from a man in his late teens or twenties in good health. Source material: naive CD4+ T cells sorted from blood. The subset was: CD45RA+ positively selected. V usage is TRBV5-4 and J usage is TRBJ2-3, with 11 bases matching TRBD1. Here the CDR3 DNA reads TGTGCCAGCAGCGGACCGTGGGACAGGGGGGCGGATACGCAGTATTTT. Protein product: CASSGPWDRGADTQYF.